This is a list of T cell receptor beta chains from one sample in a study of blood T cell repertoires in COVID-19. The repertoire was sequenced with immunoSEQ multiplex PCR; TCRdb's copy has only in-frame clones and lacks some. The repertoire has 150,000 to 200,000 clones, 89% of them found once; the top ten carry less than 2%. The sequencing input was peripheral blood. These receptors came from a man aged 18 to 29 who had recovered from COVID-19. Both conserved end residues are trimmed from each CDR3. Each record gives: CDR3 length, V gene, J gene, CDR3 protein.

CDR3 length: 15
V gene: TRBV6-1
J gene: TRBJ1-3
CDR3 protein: ASSEALGTGRRNTIY

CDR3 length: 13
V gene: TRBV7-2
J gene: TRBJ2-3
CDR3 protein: ASSQGQREPDTQY

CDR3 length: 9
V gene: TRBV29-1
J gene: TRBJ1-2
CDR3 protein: SVRGLWGYT

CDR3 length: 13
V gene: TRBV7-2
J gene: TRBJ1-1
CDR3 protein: ASSLESGLNTEAF

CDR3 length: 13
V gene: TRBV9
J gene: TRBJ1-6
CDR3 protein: ASSGVPGQGPPLH

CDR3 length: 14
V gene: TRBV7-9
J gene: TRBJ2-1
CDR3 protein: ASSLGTSGINNEQF

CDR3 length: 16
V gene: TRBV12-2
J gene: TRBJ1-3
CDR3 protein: ASRQNCTTGDSGNTIY

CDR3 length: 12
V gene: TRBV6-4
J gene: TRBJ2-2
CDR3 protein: ASSDAVGTGELF

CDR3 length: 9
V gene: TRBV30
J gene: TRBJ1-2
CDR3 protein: AWAQGWGYT

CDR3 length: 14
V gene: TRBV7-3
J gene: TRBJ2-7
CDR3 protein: ASSLAPGQGIYEQY

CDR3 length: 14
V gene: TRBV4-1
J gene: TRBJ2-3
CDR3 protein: ASRQGTATETDTQY

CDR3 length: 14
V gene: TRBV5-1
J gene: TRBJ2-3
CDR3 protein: ASSLDDRAGTDTQY

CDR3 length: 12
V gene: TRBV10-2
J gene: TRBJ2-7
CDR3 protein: ASRLDRGSYEQY

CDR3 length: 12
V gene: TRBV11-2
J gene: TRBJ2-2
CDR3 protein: ASSRGTRAGELF

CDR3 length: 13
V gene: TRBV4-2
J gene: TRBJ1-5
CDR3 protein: ASSSQTGIDQPQH

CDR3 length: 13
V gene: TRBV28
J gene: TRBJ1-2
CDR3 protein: ASSPWAGGFGGYT

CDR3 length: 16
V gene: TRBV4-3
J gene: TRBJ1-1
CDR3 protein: ASSQDLVRRRGNTEAF

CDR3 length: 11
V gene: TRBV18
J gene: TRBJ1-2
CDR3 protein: ASSPNRGSRYT

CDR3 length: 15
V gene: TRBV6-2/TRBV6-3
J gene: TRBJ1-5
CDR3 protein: ASSYHPGTGDAQPQH

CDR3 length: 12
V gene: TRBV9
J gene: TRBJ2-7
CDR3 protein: ASGVGAVTYEQY

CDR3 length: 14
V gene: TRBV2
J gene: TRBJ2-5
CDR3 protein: ASSRRQAGGGGTQY

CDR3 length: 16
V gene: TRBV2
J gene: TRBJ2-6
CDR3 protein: ASRFRAGDGVVANVLT

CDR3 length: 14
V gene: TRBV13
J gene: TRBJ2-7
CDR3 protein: ATNTQVGAEPYEQY

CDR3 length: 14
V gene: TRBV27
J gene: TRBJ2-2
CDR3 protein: ASSSRISWGVGELF

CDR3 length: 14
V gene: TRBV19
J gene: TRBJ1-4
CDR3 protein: ASSTGWGQGNEKLF

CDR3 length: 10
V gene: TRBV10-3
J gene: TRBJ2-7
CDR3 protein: AIGLADYEQY

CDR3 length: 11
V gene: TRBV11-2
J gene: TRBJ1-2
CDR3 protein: ASSSLSMQDYT

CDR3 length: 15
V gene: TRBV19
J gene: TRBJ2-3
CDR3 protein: ASSIDLRTGRTDTQY

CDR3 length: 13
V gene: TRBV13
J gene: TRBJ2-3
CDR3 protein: ASSARDRGTDTQY

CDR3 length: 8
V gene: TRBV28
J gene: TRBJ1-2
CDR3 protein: AKRNYGYT